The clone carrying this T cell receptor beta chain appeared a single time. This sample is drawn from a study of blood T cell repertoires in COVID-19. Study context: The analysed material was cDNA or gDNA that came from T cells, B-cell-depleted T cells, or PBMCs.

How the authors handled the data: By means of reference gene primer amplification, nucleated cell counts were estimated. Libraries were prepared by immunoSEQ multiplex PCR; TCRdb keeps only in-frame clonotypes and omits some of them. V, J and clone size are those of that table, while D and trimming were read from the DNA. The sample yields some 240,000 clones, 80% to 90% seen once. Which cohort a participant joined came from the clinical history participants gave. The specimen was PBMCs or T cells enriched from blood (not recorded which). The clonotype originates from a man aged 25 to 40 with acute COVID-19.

CDR3 DNA sequence: TGTGCCAGTTCCCCGCCGGGACAGGGGACCACTCAGCCCCAGCATTTT. This sequence encodes CASSPPGQGTTQPQHF. The gene calls are TRBV19 and TRBJ1-5, with TRBD1 matching 10 bases. Germline CDR1 reads LNHDA; CDR2 reads SQIVND (reference sequence). The junction had 13 bases not matched to a gene; V was cut back by 8 bases and J by 6 bases. The CDR3 has 16 amino acids.